This T cell receptor (beta chain) was documented in a study of blood T cell repertoires in COVID-19. Study-level information: Researchers got acute and convalescent COVID-19 samples from the United States, Italy and Spain. Sample material is recorded as cDNA or gDNA derived from T cells, B-cell-depleted T cells, or PBMCs.

As processed by the authors: It was from reference gene primer amplification that nucleated cell counts were estimated. TCRdb keeps only in-frame clones here, not all; method: immunoSEQ multiplex PCR. D and trimming come from the DNA, and the V and J calls and clone size come from that table. The sample shows 100,000 to 110,000 clones, roughly nine tenths of them seen only once. The CDR3 length is 16 residues. V gave up 5 bases and J gave up 9 bases, with 23 bases separating them. Germline assignment: CDR1 LNHNV and CDR2 YYDKDF (reference sequence). The rearrangement joins TRBV15 to TRBJ2-1; weak D call: TRBD2 (6 bases). The sequence was obtained from a man aged 50 or older with active COVID-19. The sequencing input was peripheral blood. CDR3 amino acids: CATSRSSGLPGPEQFF. The CDR3 coding sequence is TGTGCCACCAGCCGAAGTTCGGGACTCCCTGGGCCTGAGCAGTTCTTC. Full variable domain (remainder filled in from reference TRBV15 and TRBJ2-1): DAMVIQNPRYQVTQFGKPVTLSCSQTLNHNVMYWYQQKSSQAPKLLFHYYDKDFNNEADTPDNFQSRRPNTSFCFLDIRSPGLGDTAMYLCATSRSSGLPGPEQFFGPGTRLTVL.